This T cell receptor (beta chain) comes out of a study of identifying expanded T cells in peripheral blood (dated by TCRdb to the late 2010s). About the study as a whole: Technical replicates were generated by sequencing separate aliquots of the same genomic DNA pool, with four replicates compared pairwise.

As encoded in the germline V gene, CDR1 is MNHNS while CDR2 is SASEGT. From its cysteine to its phenylalanine, the CDR3 spans 15 amino acids. The CDR3 DNA has 45 bases and is translated from base 1. V gives up 4 bases and J gives up 0 bases, and the segment between their germline ends measures 7 bases. The immunoSEQ Assay, which uses bias-controlled multiplex PCR amplification of genomic DNA, was used to profile TCRbeta CDR3 regions. On the study's bioinformatics: The absolute abundance of each unique TCRbeta CDR3 region was quantified after sequences were collapsed and filtered. Differential abundance was tested with a binomial (Fisher-equivalent) model and with a beta-binomial model adding time-dependent variance fitted from healthy donors. Clones with fewer than 5 combined templates were removed, and a clone was called differentially abundant if the clone's Benjamini-Hochberg FDR was below 0.01. The form v = (b*log(k)+a)^2 was used to model beta-binomial variance as a function of total template count across the two samples. Drawn from immuneACCESS, this table holds only the in-frame rearrangements with V and J called that TCRdb kept. Clones are partly lost; checked studies trace under half to an unresolved V gene and leave the rest unexplained. V, J and clone size reflect that table, while D and trimming were determined from the DNA. The sample profile shows about 94,000 clones; 88% of them were found once. The ten largest clones take up 5.5% to 7% of the sample.

This clone was seen just once. Its antigen is not yet known. The record has no base qualities; no much larger clone is one base away. Here is what the overall study found, with its caveats: The binomial model flagged about 1.1 differentially abundant clones between technical replicates but approximately 16 over roughly two weeks and 19 to 20 over four weeks. The authors expected that over much longer intervals, such as months to years, biological variance in healthy repertoires might increase even further. The beta-binomial model significantly reduced the number of clones called differentially abundant and the false-positive rate across all healthy-donor time intervals. Across all healthy donors, variance in clone template counts between two-week samples was found to increase significantly with total template count.

During the collection period, no infections or other immune events were recorded for the healthy donors. Blood repertoires from healthy donors were used as a training cohort for calibrating time-dependent variance in a beta-binomial model of differential abundance of T-cell clones. There were 10 healthy donors in the training cohort, of whom 3 were female and 7 were male. On average the donors were around 45 years old, and their ages spanned roughly 29 to 64 years. Obtained from a commercial supplier, whole blood was collected from each healthy donor at three time points set around 2 weeks apart. For immunosequencing, genomic DNA was extracted from unsorted whole blood.

The rearranged segments are TRBV6-1 and TRBJ2-6; the D gene is unclear. The sequence was collected from a person between 18 and 75 years old in good health. Material: blood. CDR3 reads: CASSGSSSGANVLTF. The base sequence is TGTGCCAGCAGTGGGAGTTCCTCTGGGGCCAACGTCCTGACTTTC.